These 21 T cell receptor beta chains originate from one sample sequenced in a study of blood T cells in healthy people across ages. It was with a sample-barcoded 5' primer and a J-beta primer mix that a second PCR of roughly 7 to 12 cycles was run. TCRdb re-derived calls from the 5' RACE reads in MiXCR, one entry per CDR3 protein. There are approximately 960,000 distinct CDR3 sequences in the sample; almost 30% occur only once, and roughly a tenth lies in the top ten. These data also featured in a second study, about T cells of mothers and their children.

Sequencing input: blood. The receptors were gathered from a woman aged 40 to 50 in good health.

This chain uses TRBV20-1 with TRBJ1-4; 8 bases are a match to TRBD1. Germline lookup yields CDR1 DFQATT and CDR2 SNEGSKA (reference sequence). This CDR3 has 13 residues. V was clipped by 6 bases and J by 5 bases; unmatched bases: 5. CDR3 residues: CSARDRWNEKLFF. Written as DNA, the CDR3 is TGCAGTGCCCGGGACAGGTGGAATGAAAAACTGTTTTTT.

This clonotype is labeled medium-sized (0.01 to 0.1%). The V and J genes are TRBV7-2 and TRBJ2-1; 11 positions match TRBD2. The CDR3 has 14 amino acids. Germline assignment: CDR1 SGHTA and CDR2 FQGNSA. The J segment lost 13 bases and the V segment lost 5 bases, leaving 10 bases of the junction unmatched. In DNA form, the CDR3 reads TGTGCCAGCAGCGCGAGCATAGCGGGGGGGTCCCAGTTCTTC. Amino acid sequence: CASSASIAGGSQFF.

At least ten counts were recorded for this clonotype. An end of the junction does not agree with germline; a read error may underlie this. The V call is TRBV7-7, the J call TRBJ2-3; the match to TRBD1 covers 12 bases. Germline CDR1 and CDR2: SSHAT and FNYEAQ (reference sequence). The CDR3 has 16 amino acids. CDR3 loop: CASSKGQGASWDTQYF. In nucleotides, the CDR3 is TGTGCTAGCAGCAAGGGACAGGGGGCGAGTTGGGATACGCAGTATTTT. Combining the CDR3 with reference TRBV7-7 and TRBJ2-3 gives the whole variable domain GAGVSQSPRYKVTKRGQDVTLRCDPISSHATLYWYQQALGQGPEFLTYFNYEAQPDKSGLPSDRFSAERPEGSISTLTIQRTEQRDSAMYRCASSKGQGASWDTQYFGPGTRLTVL.

This chain uses TRBV12-3 or TRBV12-4 with TRBJ1-5, with D perhaps matching TRBD1 (6 bases). CDR3 length: 15 residues. The V and J ends lost 3 bases and 0 bases respectively, with 9 bases between them. The CDR3 DNA reads TGTGCCAGCAGTTTTAACAGGGATAGCAATCAGCCCCAGCATTTT. Protein product: CASSFNRDSNQPQHF.

This clonotype was found many times. This chain uses TRBV9 with TRBJ2-7; D possibly matches TRBD1 or TRBD2 (7 bases each). V gave up 4 bases and J gave up 2 bases, with 19 bases separating them. From germline, CDR1 is SGDLS and CDR2 YYNGEE. The length of the CDR3 is 16 residues. The CDR3 sequence: CASSPRGAGGAYEQYF. The CDR3 coding sequence is TGTGCCAGCAGCCCTCGGGGGGCAGGGGGAGCCTACGAGCAGTACTTC.

This clonotype was found a few times. The chain carries TRBV7-2 and TRBJ1-1, with TRBD1 as a possible D gene (6 bases). V was cut by 4 bases and J by 0 bases, with 12 bases left in between. CDR1 SGHTA and CDR2 FQGNSA come from the germline V gene. The CDR3 contains 15 residues. The chain's CDR3 is CASSSRTAMNTEAFF. The CDR3 DNA sequence: TGTGCCAGCAGCTCCAGGACAGCCATGAACACTGAAGCTTTCTTT.

Written as DNA, the CDR3 is TGTGCCAGCAGCCGAAGTGAGGTCACTGAAGCTTTCTTT. Its translation: CASSRSEVTEAFF. J is TRBJ1-1 and V is TRBV11-1; unclear D gene. Trimming shortened V by 5 bases and J by 4 bases, and 11 bases separated the two germline ends. Germline-derived CDR1 and CDR2 are SGHAT and FQDESV (reference sequence). The CDR3 runs to 13 residues.

This clonotype was detected a few times. This chain joins TRBV4-3 and TRBJ1-3, with D hard to call. CDR3 size: 16 residues. Germline CDR1 and CDR2: LGHNA and YSLEER. Trimming pared 0 bases from V and 4 bases from J, leaving 13 bases between. For the CDR3, the DNA is TGCGCCAGCAGCCAAGAGGCGACGTTTTCCGGAAACACCATATATTTT. Amino acids: CASSQEATFSGNTIYF.

This clonotype showed up just a few times. The chain links TRBV20-1 to TRBJ2-1; a weak D match, TRBD2 (6 bases). The V end lost 4 bases, the J end lost 3 bases, and 10 bases lay between the germline ends. The CDR3 contains 13 residues. Germline-derived CDR1 and CDR2 are DFQATT and SNEGSKA (reference sequence). This chain's CDR3 is CSATSSDYNEQFF. Here the CDR3 DNA reads TGCAGTGCTACTTCTAGCGACTACAATGAGCAGTTCTTC.

The J gene is TRBJ1-1, the V gene TRBV20-1; D ambiguous. V was clipped by 5 bases and J by 1 base, with 11 bases between them. Looked up from germline, CDR1 is DFQATT and CDR2 is SNEGSKA (reference sequence). This CDR3 is 13 amino acids long. The CDR3 nucleotides read TGCAGTGCTCAACTTACACCGAACACTGAAGCTTTCTTT. Residues: CSAQLTPNTEAFF.

This clonotype was observed a few times. The junction differs from germline at one of its ends, possibly a read error. The chain carries TRBV9 and TRBJ2-1; 11 nucleotides match TRBD2. CDR3 length: 17 amino acids. Per germline, CDR1 SGDLS and CDR2 YYNGEE. In nucleotides, the CDR3 is TGTGTCAGCAGCGTCCGGACTAGCGGGTTCTCCTACAATGAGCAGTTCTTC. It encodes CVSSVRTSGFSYNEQFF.

The V call is TRBV4-1, the J call TRBJ1-6; D may be TRBD1 (6 bases). Germline CDR1 reads MGHRA; CDR2 reads YSYEKL. Between the trimmed V and J ends, which lost 1 base and 6 bases, there was a span of 10 bases. This CDR3 is built from 15 residues. CDR3 sequence: CASSQGGASNSPLHF. The CDR3, as DNA: TGCGCCAGCAGCCAAGGGGGGGCCAGTAATTCACCCCTCCACTTT.

This clonotype occurred a few times. The chain has TRBV28 and TRBJ2-1; unclear D gene. Germline V lookup: CDR1 MDHEN, CDR2 SYDVKM. V dropped 5 bases and J dropped 2 bases, with 19 bases sitting between them. The CDR3 runs 17 residues. CDR3: CASSPTVVIQTYNEQFF. The CDR3 nucleotides read TGTGCCAGCAGTCCGACCGTAGTGATTCAAACCTACAATGAGCAGTTCTTC.

About this clonotype itself: The junction and the germline gene differ at one end; a read error may be behind it. This sequence joins TRBV4-2 and TRBJ2-1; TRBD2 agrees at 7 bases. Germline-derived CDR1 and CDR2 are LGHNA and YNFKEQ. This CDR3 spans 16 amino acids. The CDR3 sequence: CAGSQESSGRGNEQFF. CDR3 DNA: TGTGCCGGCAGCCAAGAGTCTAGCGGCCGGGGGAATGAGCAGTTCTTC.

This clonotype was detected many times. This rearrangement joins TRBV6-4 to TRBJ2-1; 12 bases line up with TRBD2. The V and J ends lost 3 bases and 8 bases, in that order; junction bases with no gene match: 5. This CDR3 has 15 amino acids. The germline CDR1 and CDR2 sequences are MRHNA and SNTAGT. The CDR3: CASSETSGGSDEQFF. CDR3 coding DNA: TGTGCCAGCAGTGAGACTAGCGGGGGTTCGGATGAGCAGTTCTTC.

V usage is TRBV4-1 and J usage is TRBJ2-7; tentatively, D is TRBD1 or TRBD2 (6 bases each). CDR1 is MGHRA and CDR2 is YSYEKL in the germline V gene. V was clipped by 1 base and J by 0 bases, with 13 bases between them. There are 16 residues in the CDR3. CDR3 loop: CASSQGGAESSYEQYF. The CDR3 nucleotides are TGCGCCAGCAGCCAAGGGGGGGCCGAGAGCTCCTACGAGCAGTACTTC.

The CDR3 is CASSLRGGRGKNSPLHF. The CDR3 nucleotides are TGTGCCAGCAGCTTGAGGGGGGGCCGCGGTAAGAATTCACCCCTCCACTTT. The gene calls are TRBV5-6 and TRBJ1-6; D is possibly TRBD1 (6 bases). Per germline, CDR1 SGHDT and CDR2 YYEEEE. The germline V and J ends were trimmed by 1 base and 7 bases, with 18 bases remaining between them. The CDR3 totals 17 residues.

This chain joins TRBV25-1 and TRBJ2-5, with TRBD2 identical over 7 bases. V dropped 1 base and J dropped 2; count of bases not matched to a gene: 1. Germline CDR1 is MGHDK and CDR2 is SYGVNS. The CDR3 loop spans 14 amino acids. CDR3 DNA sequence: TGTGCCAGCAGTGAATGGCGGGGGCAAGAGACCCAGTACTTC. This gives the protein CASSEWRGQETQYF.

The chain joins TRBV28 to TRBJ1-2, with a possible D match to TRBD1 (6 bases). V lost 5 bases and J 2 bases, leaving 15 bases between the germline ends. Germline values: CDR1 MDHEN, CDR2 SYDVKM. The CDR3 loop spans 15 amino acids. The chain's CDR3 is CASSTTDSINYGYTF. DNA for the CDR3: TGTGCCAGCAGTACGACGGACAGCATAAACTATGGCTACACCTTC.

This clonotype has at least ten counts. V is TRBV20-1 and J is TRBJ2-1, with 11 nucleotides matching TRBD2. V lost 3 bases and J lost 7; bases outside the gene matches: 5. The germline CDR1 and CDR2 sequences are DFQATT and SNEGSKA (reference sequence). This CDR3 is built from 14 residues. For the CDR3, the DNA is TGCAGTGCTAGGACGACTAGCGGGGTAAATGAGCAGTTCTTC. Its translation: CSARTTSGVNEQFF.

V and J are TRBV5-5 and TRBJ1-4; 7 bases fit TRBD1. Per germline, CDR1 SGHKS and CDR2 YYEKEE (reference sequence). Losses at the gene ends were 6 bases for V and 6 bases for J; bases not matched to a gene: 20. The CDR3 extends over 18 amino acids. The CDR3 sequence is CASTSRPGGSRFDEKLFF. The DNA for the CDR3 is TGTGCCAGCACCTCCCGCCCAGGGGGATCCCGGTTTGATGAAAAACTGTTTTTT. The full variable domain, with the rest looked up from reference TRBV5-5 and TRBJ1-4, is DAGVTQSPTHLIKTRGQQVTLRCSPISGHKSVSWYQQVLGQGPQFIFQYYEKEERGRGNFPDRFSARQFPNYSSELNVNALLLGDSALYLCASTSRPGGSRFDEKLFFGSGTQLSVL.